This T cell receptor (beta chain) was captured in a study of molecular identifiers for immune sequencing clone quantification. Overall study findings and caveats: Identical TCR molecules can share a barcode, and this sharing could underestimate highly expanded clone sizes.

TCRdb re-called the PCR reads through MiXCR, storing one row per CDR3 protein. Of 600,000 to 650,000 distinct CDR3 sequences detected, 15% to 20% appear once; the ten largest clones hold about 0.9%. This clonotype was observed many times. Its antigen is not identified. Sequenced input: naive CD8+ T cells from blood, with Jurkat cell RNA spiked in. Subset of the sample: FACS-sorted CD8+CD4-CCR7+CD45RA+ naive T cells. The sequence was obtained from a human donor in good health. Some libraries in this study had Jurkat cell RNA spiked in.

The CDR3 nucleotides are TGTGCCAGCAGCTCGACAGGAGCTGACGAGCAGTACTTC. Its translation: CASSSTGADEQYF. The gene calls are TRBV7-9 and TRBJ2-7; a weak D match, TRBD1 (6 bases). CDR1 and CDR2 (germline): SEHNR, FQNEAQ (reference sequence). Deletions cut 4 bases from V and 5 bases from J, with 12 bases between. The CDR3 is 13 amino acids.